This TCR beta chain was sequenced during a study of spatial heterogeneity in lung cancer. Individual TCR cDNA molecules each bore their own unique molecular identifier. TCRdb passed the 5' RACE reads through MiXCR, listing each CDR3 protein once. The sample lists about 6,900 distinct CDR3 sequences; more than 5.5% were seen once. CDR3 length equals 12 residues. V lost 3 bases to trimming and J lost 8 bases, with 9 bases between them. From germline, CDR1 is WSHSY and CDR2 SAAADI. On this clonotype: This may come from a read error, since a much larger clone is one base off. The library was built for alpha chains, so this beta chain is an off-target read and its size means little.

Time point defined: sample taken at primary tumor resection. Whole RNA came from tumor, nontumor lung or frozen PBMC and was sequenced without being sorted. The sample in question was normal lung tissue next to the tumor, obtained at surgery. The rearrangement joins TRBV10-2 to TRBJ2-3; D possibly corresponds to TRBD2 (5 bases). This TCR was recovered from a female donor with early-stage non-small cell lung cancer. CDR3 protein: CASSDWGVTQYF. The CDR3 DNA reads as TGCGCCAGCAGTGATTGGGGAGTTACGCAGTATTTT.